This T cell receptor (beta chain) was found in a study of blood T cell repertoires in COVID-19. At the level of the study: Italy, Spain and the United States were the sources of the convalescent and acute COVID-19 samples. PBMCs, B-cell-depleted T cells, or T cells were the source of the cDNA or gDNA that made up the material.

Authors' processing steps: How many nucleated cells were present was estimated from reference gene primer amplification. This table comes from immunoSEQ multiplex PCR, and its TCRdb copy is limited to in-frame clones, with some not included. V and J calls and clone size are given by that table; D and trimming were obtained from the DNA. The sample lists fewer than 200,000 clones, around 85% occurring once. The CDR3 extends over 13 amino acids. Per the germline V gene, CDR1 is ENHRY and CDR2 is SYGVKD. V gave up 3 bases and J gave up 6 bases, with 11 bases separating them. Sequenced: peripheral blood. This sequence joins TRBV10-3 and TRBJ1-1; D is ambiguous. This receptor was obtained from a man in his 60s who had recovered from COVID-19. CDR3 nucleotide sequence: TGTGCCATCAGTGAATCTTTCGTCCCTGAAGCTTTCTTT. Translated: CAISESFVPEAFF.